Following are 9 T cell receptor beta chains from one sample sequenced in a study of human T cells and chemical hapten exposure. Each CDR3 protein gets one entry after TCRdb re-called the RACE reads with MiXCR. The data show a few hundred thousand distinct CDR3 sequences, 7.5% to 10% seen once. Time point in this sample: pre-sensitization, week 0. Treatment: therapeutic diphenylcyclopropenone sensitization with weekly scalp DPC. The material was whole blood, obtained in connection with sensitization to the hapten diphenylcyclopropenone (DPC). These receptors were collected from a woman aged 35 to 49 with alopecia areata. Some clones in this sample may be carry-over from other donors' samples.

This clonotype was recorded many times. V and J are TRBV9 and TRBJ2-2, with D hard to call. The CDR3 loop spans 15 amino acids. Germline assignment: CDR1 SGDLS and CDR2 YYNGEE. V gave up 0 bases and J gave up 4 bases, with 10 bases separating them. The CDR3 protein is CASSVGVATTGELFF. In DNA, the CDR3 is TGTGCCAGCAGCGTAGGGGTCGCTACCACCGGGGAGCTGTTTTTT.

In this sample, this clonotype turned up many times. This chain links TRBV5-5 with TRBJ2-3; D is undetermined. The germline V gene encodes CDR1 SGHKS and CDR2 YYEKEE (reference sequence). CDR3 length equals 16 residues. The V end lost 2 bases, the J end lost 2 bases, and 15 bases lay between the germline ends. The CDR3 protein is CASSLGYPYVTDTQYF. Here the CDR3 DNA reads TGTGCCAGCAGCTTAGGCTACCCTTATGTCACAGATACGCAGTATTTT.

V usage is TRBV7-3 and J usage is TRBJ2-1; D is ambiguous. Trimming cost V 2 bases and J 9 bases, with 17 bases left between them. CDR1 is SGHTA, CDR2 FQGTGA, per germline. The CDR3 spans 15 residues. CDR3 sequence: CASSLQAAARSEQFF. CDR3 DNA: TGTGCCAGCAGCTTACAGGCAGCAGCTCGGAGTGAGCAGTTCTTC.

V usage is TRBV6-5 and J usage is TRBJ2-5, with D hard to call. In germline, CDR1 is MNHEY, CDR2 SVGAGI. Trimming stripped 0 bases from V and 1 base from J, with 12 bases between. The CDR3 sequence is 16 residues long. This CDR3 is CASSYSSAVGQETQYF. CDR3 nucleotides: TGTGCCAGCAGTTACTCATCGGCAGTGGGCCAAGAGACCCAGTACTTC.

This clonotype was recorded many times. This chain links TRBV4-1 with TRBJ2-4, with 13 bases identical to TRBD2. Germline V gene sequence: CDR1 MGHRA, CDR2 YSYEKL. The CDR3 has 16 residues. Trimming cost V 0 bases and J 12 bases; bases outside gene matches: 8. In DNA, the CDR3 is TGCGCCAGCAGCCAAGAAAGGACTAGCGGGAGAAGGGGTCAGTACTTC. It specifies CASSQERTSGRRGQYF.

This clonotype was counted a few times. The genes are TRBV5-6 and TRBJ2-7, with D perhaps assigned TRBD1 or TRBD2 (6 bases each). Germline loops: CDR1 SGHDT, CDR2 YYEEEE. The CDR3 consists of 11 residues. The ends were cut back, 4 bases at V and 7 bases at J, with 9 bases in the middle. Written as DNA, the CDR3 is TGTGCCAGCAGCGGAGGGGGAGAGCAGTACTTC. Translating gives CASSGGGEQYF. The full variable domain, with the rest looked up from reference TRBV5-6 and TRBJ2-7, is DAGVTQSPTHLIKTRGQQVTLRCSPKSGHDTVSWYQQALGQGPQFIFQYYEEEERQRGNFPDRFSGHQFPNYSSELNVNALLLGDSALYLCASSGGGEQYFGPGTRLTVT.

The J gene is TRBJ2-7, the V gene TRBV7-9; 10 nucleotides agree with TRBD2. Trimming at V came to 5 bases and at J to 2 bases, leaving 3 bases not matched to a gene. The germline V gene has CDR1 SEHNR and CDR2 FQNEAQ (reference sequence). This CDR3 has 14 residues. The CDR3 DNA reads TGTGCCAGCAGCAGCGGGAGGGCCCCCTACGAGCAGTACTTC. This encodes CASSSGRAPYEQYF.

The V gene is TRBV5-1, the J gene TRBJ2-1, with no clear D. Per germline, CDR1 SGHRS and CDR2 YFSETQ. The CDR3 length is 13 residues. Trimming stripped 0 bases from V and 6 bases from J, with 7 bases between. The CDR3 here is CASSLEITNEQFF. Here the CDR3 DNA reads TGCGCCAGCAGCTTGGAAATTACCAATGAGCAGTTCTTC.

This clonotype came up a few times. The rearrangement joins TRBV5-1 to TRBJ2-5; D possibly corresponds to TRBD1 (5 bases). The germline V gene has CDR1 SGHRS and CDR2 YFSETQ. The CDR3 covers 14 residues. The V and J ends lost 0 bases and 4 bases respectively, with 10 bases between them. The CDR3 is CASSLGSGLETQYF. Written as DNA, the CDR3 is TGCGCCAGCAGCTTGGGGTCAGGGTTAGAGACCCAGTACTTC.